The T cell receptor beta chain described here comes from a study of cytomegalovirus exposure and HLA in healthy donors. Study results and caveats: An analysis done earlier found most TCR beta V segments productive about 90% or about 30% of the time.

13 Jbeta primers and 60 Vbeta primers were used for the PCR. Assay: immunoSEQ multiplex PCR; the TCRdb copy retains only in-frame clones and omits some. In all, the sample yields about 88,000 clones. A note on this clone: Its matching antigen is unknown.

There are 12 residues in the CDR3. Trimming took off 5 bases at V and 5 bases at J, with 9 bases between the two ends. Germline values: CDR1 SGHAT, CDR2 FQDESV (reference sequence). The donors gave bone marrow, and they were healthy. Sequencing used PBMCs. The TCR was taken from a girl aged 5 to 17 in good health and CMV-seropositive. The chain couples TRBV11-1 to TRBJ2-5, with D possibly matching TRBD2 (5 bases). CDR3 coding DNA: TGTGCCAGCAGCCCCCAGCGGGAGACCCAGTACTTC. Residues: CASSPQRETQYF.